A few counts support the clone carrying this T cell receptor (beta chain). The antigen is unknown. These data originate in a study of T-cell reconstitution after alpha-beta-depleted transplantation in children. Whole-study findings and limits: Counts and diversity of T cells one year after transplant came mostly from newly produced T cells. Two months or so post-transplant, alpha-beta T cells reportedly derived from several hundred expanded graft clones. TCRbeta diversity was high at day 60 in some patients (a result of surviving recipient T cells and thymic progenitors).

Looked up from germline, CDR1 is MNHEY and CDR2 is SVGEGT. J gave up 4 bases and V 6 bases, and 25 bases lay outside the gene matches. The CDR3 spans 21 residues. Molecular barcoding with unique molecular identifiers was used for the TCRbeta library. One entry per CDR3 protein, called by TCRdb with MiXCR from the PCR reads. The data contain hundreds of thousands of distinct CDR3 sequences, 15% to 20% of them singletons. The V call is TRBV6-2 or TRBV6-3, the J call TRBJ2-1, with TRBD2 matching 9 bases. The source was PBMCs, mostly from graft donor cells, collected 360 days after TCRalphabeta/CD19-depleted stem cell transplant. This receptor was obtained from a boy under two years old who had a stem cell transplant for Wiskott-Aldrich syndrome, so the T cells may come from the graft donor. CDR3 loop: CASRARPRRLAGTSLYNEQFF. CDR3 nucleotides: TGTGCCAGCAGAGCAAGACCCCGGAGGCTAGCGGGGACCTCTCTTTACAATGAGCAGTTCTTC.